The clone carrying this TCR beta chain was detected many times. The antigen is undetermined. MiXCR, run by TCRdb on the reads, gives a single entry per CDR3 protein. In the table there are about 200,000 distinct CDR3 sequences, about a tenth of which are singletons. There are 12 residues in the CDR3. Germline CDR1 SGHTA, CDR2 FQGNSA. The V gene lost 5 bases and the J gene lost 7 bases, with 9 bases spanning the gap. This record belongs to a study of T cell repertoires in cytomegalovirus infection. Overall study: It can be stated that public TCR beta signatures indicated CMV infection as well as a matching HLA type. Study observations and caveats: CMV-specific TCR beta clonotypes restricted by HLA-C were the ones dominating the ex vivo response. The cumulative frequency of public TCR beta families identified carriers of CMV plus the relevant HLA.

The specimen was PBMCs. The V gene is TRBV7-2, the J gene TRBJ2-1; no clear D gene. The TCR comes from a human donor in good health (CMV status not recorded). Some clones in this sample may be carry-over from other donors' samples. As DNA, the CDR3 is TGTGCCAGCAGCCTCCCTCTGAATGAGCAGTTCTTC. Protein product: CASSLPLNEQFF.